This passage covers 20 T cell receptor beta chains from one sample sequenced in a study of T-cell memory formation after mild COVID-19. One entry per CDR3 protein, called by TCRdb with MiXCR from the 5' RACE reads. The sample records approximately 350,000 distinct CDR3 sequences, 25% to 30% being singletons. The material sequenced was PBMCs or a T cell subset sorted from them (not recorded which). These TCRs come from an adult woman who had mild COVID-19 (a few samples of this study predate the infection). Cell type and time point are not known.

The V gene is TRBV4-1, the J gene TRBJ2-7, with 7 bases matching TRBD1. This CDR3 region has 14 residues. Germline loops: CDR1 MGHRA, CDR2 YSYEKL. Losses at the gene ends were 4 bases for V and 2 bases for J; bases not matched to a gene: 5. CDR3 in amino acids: CASSPSGQPYEQYF. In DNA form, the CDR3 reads TGCGCCAGCAGCCCGTCGGGACAGCCCTACGAGCAGTACTTC.

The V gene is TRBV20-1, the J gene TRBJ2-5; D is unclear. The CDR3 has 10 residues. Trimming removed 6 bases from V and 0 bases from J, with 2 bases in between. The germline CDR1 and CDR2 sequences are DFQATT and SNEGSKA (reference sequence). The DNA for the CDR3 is TGCAGTGCACACCAAGAGACCCAGTACTTC. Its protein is CSAHQETQYF.

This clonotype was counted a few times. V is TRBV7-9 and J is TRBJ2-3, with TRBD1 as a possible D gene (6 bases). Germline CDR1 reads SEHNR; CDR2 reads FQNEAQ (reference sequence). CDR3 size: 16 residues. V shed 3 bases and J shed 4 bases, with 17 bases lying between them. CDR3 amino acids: CASSFNRDTRSDTQYF. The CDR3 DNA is TGTGCCAGCAGCTTCAACCGGGACACCCGTTCAGATACGCAGTATTTT. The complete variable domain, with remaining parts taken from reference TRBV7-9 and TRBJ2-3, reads DTGVSQNPRHKITKRGQNVTFRCDPISEHNRLYWYRQTLGQGPEFLTYFQNEAQLEKSRLLSDRFSAERPKGSFSTLEIQRTEQGDSAMYLCASSFNRDTRSDTQYFGPGTRLTVL.

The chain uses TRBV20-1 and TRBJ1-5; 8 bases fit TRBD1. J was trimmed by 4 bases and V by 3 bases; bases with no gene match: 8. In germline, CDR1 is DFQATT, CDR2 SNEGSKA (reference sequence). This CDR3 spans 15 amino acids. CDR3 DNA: TGCAGTGCTAGTCCGACAGGGGAGGGGAATCAGCCCCAGCATTTT. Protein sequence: CSASPTGEGNQPQHF.

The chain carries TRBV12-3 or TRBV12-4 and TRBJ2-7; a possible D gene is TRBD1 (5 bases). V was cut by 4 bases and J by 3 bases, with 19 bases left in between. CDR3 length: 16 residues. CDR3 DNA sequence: TGTGCCAGCAGTTCACATGGGGCGCAGGTAGTCTACGAGCAGTACTTC. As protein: CASSSHGAQVVYEQYF.

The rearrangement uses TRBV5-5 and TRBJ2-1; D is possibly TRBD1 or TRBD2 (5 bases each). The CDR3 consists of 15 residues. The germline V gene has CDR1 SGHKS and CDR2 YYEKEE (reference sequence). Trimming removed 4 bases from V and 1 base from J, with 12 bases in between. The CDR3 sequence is CASSPGTLSYNEQFF. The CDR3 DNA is TGTGCCAGCAGCCCCGGGACCCTTTCCTACAATGAGCAGTTCTTC.

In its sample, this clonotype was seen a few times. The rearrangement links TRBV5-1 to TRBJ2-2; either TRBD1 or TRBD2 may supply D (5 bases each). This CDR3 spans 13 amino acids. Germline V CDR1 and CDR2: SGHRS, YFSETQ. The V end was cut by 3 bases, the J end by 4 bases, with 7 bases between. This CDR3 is CASSSGRTGELFF. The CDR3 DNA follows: TGCGCCAGCAGCTCGGGGCGCACCGGGGAGCTGTTTTTT.

The CDR3 bases are TGTGCCAGCAGCTTGGCTAGCGGGGTGAAGAGGACCCAGTACTTC. Amino acids: CASSLASGVKRTQYF. V gene TRBV11-3 combines with J gene TRBJ2-5; 9 nucleotides align to TRBD2. This CDR3 contains 15 residues. J gave up 7 bases and V 3 bases, and 9 bases lay outside the gene matches. CDR1 and CDR2 from the germline V gene are SGHNT and YENEEA.

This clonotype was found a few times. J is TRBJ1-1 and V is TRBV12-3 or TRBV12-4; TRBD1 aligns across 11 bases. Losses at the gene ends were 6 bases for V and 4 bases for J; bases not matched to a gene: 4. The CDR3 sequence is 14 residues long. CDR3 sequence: CASSPGQGATEAFF. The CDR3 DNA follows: TGTGCCAGCAGCCCAGGACAGGGGGCCACTGAAGCTTTCTTT.

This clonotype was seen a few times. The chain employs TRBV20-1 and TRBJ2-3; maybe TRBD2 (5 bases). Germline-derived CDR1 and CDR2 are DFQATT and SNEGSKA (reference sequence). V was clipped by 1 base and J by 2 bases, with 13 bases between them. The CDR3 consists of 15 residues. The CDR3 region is CSARGSPAATDTQYF. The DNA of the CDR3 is TGCAGTGCTAGAGGGAGTCCAGCGGCCACAGATACGCAGTATTTT.

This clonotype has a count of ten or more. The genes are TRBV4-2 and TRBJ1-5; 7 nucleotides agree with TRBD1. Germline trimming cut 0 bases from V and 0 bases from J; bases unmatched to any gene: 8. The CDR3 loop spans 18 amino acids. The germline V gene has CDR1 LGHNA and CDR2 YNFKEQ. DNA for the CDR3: TGTGCCAGCAGCCAAGACTACCAGGGGGTCTATAGCAATCAGCCCCAGCATTTT. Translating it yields CASSQDYQGVYSNQPQHF.

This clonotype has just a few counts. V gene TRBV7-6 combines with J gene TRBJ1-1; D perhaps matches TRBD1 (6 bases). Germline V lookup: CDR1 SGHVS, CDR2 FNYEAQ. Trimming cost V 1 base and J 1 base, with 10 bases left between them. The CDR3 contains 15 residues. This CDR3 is CASSLGVGGNTEAFF. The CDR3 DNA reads TGTGCCAGCAGCTTAGGGGTAGGGGGGAACACTGAAGCTTTCTTT.

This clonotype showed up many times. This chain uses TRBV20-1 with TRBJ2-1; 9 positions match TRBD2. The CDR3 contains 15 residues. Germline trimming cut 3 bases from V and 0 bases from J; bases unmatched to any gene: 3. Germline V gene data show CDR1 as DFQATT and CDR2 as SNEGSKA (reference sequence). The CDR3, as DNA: TGCAGTGCTAGGGGTAGCGGGAGCTCCTACAATGAGCAGTTCTTC. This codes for CSARGSGSSYNEQFF.

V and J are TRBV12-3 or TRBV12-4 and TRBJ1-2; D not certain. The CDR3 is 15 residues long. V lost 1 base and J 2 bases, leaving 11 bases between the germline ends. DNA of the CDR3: TGTGCCAGCAGTTTAGGTCCAAACGGGAACTATGGCTACACCTTC. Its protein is CASSLGPNGNYGYTF.

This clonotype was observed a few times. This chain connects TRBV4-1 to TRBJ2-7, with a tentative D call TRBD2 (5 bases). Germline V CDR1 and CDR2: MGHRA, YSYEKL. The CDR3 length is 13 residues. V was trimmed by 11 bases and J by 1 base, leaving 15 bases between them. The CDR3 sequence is CACSAGRSYEQYF. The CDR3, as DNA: TGCGCCTGTTCCGCGGGCAGGTCCTACGAGCAGTACTTC.

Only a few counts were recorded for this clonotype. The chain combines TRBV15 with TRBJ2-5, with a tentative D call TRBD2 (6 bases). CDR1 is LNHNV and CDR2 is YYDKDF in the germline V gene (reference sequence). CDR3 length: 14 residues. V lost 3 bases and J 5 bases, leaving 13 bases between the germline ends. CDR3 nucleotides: TGTGCCACCAGCAGGGGGGGTGGTCTTGAGACCCAGTACTTC. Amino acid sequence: CATSRGGGLETQYF.

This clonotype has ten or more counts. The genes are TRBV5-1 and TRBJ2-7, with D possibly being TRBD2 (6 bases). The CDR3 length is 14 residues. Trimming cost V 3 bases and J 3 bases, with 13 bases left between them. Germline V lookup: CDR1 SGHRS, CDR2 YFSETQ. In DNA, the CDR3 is TGCGCCAGCAGCTGGAGTAGCGGAAACTACGAGCAGTACTTC. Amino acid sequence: CASSWSSGNYEQYF.

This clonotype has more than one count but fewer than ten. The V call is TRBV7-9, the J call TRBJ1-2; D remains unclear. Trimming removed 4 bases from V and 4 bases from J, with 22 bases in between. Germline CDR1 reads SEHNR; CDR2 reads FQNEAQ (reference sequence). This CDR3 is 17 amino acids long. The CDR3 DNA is TGTGCCAGCAGCTGGTTCAACCAACAATCAGAGGGCTATGGCTACACCTTC. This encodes CASSWFNQQSEGYGYTF.

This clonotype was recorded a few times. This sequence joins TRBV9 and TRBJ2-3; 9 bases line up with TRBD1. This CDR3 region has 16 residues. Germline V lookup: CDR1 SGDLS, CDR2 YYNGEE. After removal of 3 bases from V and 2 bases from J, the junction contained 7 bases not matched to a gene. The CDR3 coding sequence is TGTGCCAGCAGCGAGGGACAGGGAAGTTTCACAGATACGCAGTATTTT. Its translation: CASSEGQGSFTDTQYF.

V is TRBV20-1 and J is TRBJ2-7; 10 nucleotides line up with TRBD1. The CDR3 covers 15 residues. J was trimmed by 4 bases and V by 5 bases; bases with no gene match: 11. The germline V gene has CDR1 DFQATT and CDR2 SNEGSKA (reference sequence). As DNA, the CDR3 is TGCAGTGCTCCCCCCTCCGGGACAGGGGCTTACGAGCAGTACTTC. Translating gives CSAPPSGTGAYEQYF.